This T cell receptor beta chain was recovered during a study of blood T cell repertoires in COVID-19. Overall study: From T cells, B-cell-depleted T cells, or PBMCs came the material, which was cDNA or gDNA.

TCRdb's copy holds only in-frame clones and misses some; the assay was immunoSEQ multiplex PCR. The sample holds over 35,000 clones, 85% seen once. Germline V gene data show CDR1 as SGHTA and CDR2 as FQGNSA. The CDR3 spans 14 residues. The ends were cut back, 1 base at V and 4 bases at J, with 11 bases in the middle. V and J are TRBV7-2 and TRBJ2-7; D is possibly TRBD2 (6 bases). The TCR originated in a human donor in a cohort sampled during active COVID-19. Sequenced material: peripheral blood. CDR3 sequence (DNA): TGTGCCAGCAGCTTAGAAATCCGGGGGTACGAGCAGTACTTC. The encoded protein is CASSLEIRGYEQYF.